A single TCR beta chain is shown here with its context. What it binds is unknown. The sample comes from a study of cytomegalovirus exposure and HLA in healthy donors. Study results and caveats: CMV serostatus was the sole immune exposure data available.

This CDR3 is built from 15 residues. The germline CDR1 and CDR2 sequences are LGHNA and YSLEER. Trimming pared 3 bases from V and 3 bases from J, leaving 15 bases between. Primers: 60 Vbeta forward and 13 Jbeta reverse. Repertoires were generated with immunoSEQ multiplex PCR, while TCRdb's copy carries only in-frame clones and drops some. The data contain 90,000 to 150,000 clones, around 79% of them singletons. Each of the donors was a healthy bone marrow donor. J is TRBJ2-7 and V is TRBV4-3, with D perhaps TRBD1 (6 bases). Sequenced input: PBMCs. The sequence came from a woman in her twenties or thirties in good health and CMV-seropositive. CDR3 in amino acids: CASSQGLTGNYEQYF. DNA of the CDR3: TGCGCCAGCAGCCAGGGCTTAACAGGGAACTACGAGCAGTACTTC.